Listed below are T cell receptor beta chains from one sample, sequenced in a study of cytomegalovirus exposure and HLA in healthy donors. TCRdb's copy holds only in-frame clones and misses some; the assay was immunoSEQ multiplex PCR. This sample has approximately 210,000 clones, with 88% found just once. What was sequenced was PBMCs. The receptors stem from a woman under 30 in good health and CMV-seronegative. Each CDR3 is given with its conserved first and last residue. The D gene is left open where the match is weak. Part of the rows lack a size; the others show once, few, many or a class for expanded clones.

d_call,j_call,v_call,clone_size,cdr3_aa,cdr3_nt
-,TRBJ1-2,TRBV2,-,CASSEALRRGVGYTF,TGTGCCAGCAGTGAAGCGCTAAGACGGGGGGTTGGCTACACCTTC
TRBD1,TRBJ1-2,TRBV29-1,once,CSVRRRDRGYTNYGYTF,TGCAGCGTCCGACGCCGGGACAGGGGTTATACTAACTATGGCTACACCTTC
-,TRBJ2-7,TRBV27,-,CASSFADSDEQYF,TGTGCCAGCAGTTTTGCTGACAGTGACGAGCAGTACTTC
TRBD2,TRBJ2-1,TRBV5-6,-,CASSTSGSSYNEQFF,TGTGCCAGCAGCACAAGCGGGAGCTCCTACAATGAGCAGTTCTTC
-,TRBJ2-7,TRBV19,-,CASSYRDKPYEQYF,TGTGCCAGTAGTTACCGGGACAAGCCCTACGAGCAGTACTTC
TRBD1,TRBJ1-2,TRBV9,-,CASSVAVNRGLVTF,TGTGCCAGCAGCGTCGCGGTGAACAGGGGGCTAGTTACCTTC
TRBD2,TRBJ2-2,TRBV28,-,CASSFRLAGTNTGELFF,TGTGCCAGCAGTTTCAGACTAGCTGGAACGAACACCGGGGAGCTGTTTTTT
TRBD2,TRBJ2-1,TRBV7-2,-,CASSSGLAGGLNEQFF,TGTGCCAGCAGCTCCGGACTAGCGGGAGGTCTAAATGAGCAGTTCTTC
-,TRBJ2-3,TRBV7-2,-,CASSLELWLGRDTQYF,TGTGCCAGCAGCTTAGAATTGTGGCTGGGGCGCGATACGCAGTATTTT
-,TRBJ2-1,TRBV6-5,-,CASSYGPGTDYNEQFF,TGTGCCAGCAGTTATGGACCGGGAACGGACTACAATGAGCAGTTCTTC
-,TRBJ1-2,TRBV14,-,CASSQETHYGYTF,TGTGCCAGCAGCCAAGAGACACACTATGGCTACACCTTC
-,TRBJ1-2,TRBV18,-,CASSPGRDGYTF,TGTGCCAGCTCCCCAGGGCGAGATGGCTACACCTTC
TRBD1,TRBJ2-7,TRBV28,-,CASTPGTGRSEQYF,TGTGCCAGCACCCCAGGGACAGGGCGTTCGGAGCAGTACTTC
TRBD2,TRBJ2-7,TRBV9,-,CASSVGLASGIGEQYF,TGTGCCAGCAGCGTAGGGCTGGCTAGCGGGATAGGCGAGCAGTACTTC
TRBD1,TRBJ1-5,TRBV28,few,CASRGQSRGNQPQHF,TGTGCCAGCAGGGGACAGTCCCGCGGGAATCAGCCCCAGCATTTT
TRBD2,TRBJ2-7,TRBV28,-,CASSSPTSGSPYEQYF,TGTGCCAGCAGTTCACCAACTAGCGGGTCACCCTACGAGCAGTACTTC
-,TRBJ1-5,TRBV19,-,CASATGHYSNQPQHF,TGTGCCAGTGCTACGGGACACTATAGCAATCAGCCCCAGCATTTT
TRBD2,TRBJ2-3,TRBV5-1,-,CASSFNGRRTDTQYF,TGCGCCAGCAGCTTCAACGGGAGGAGGACAGATACGCAGTATTTT
TRBD2,TRBJ2-1,TRBV5-1,-,CASTGTSGRNYNEQFF,TGCGCCAGCACCGGGACTAGCGGGAGGAACTACAATGAGCAGTTCTTC
TRBD1,TRBJ2-5,TRBV5-1,once,CASRPGQGLGETQYF,TGCGCCAGCAGACCGGGACAGGGTCTCGGAGAGACCCAGTACTTC
-,TRBJ2-1,TRBV4-1,-,CASSQVGNEQFF,TGCGCCAGCAGCCAAGTCGGGAATGAGCAGTTCTTC
TRBD2,TRBJ2-5,TRBV14,-,CASSQAGLAGIQETQYF,TGTGCCAGCAGCCAAGCGGGACTAGCGGGTATACAAGAGACCCAGTACTTC